The clone carrying this T cell receptor beta chain was counted a few times. TCRdb passed the 5' RACE reads through MiXCR, listing each CDR3 protein once. The sample shows about 53,000 distinct CDR3 sequences, about 6.6% of them seen only once. The sample originates from a study of T cells after yellow fever vaccination. Turning to the study itself: In the case of low-cell-number fractions, SMART-Seq v4 Ultra Low Input was used for preparation.

The V segment lost 3 bases and the J segment 5 bases; nucleotides outside the gene matches: 7. This CDR3 is 15 amino acids long. CDR1 is LGHNA and CDR2 is YSLEER in the germline V gene. J is TRBJ1-1 and V is TRBV4-3, with TRBD1 identical over 9 bases. Sample: CD8+ T cells sorted from PBMCs, taken on the day of the first yellow fever vaccination. This clonotype originated in a man younger than 35 who received the YFV17D yellow fever vaccine. The CDR3 protein is CASSHGTGMGTEAFF. For the CDR3, the DNA is TGCGCCAGCAGCCACGGGACAGGGATGGGAACTGAAGCTTTCTTT.